These 17 T cell receptor beta chains came from one sample sequenced in a study of esophageal squamous cell carcinoma under preoperative chemotherapy (dated by TCRdb to the late 2010s). Receptor amplification or capture employed PCR. The reads were generated on a HiSeq X Ten. Starting from the raw public reads, TCRdb applied fastp trimming at Q25, assembled clones with MiXCR and retained in-frame beta chains. Identical CDR3 protein sequences are pooled into one entry, listed with their most common genes and DNA. This sample has approximately 10,000 distinct CDR3 sequences in its table, and roughly half of those were observed once. Approximately 15% of the sample belongs to the ten largest clones. The intended sense of this specimen's time point label: after preoperative PTX-NDP chemotherapy. Specimen collection occurred from a patient given preoperative chemotherapy. The receptor set was obtained from a human donor with esophageal squamous cell carcinoma. The donor label of this sample is uncertain.

The sample holds many counts of this clonotype. CDR3 amino acids: CASSRLFYNEQFF. CDR3 nucleotide sequence: TGTGCCAGCAGTCGACTCTTCTACAATGAGCAGTTCTTC. The chain joins TRBV12-3 or TRBV12-4 to TRBJ2-1; D ambiguous. V was clipped by 5 bases and J by 3 bases, with 8 bases between them. This CDR3 is 13 amino acids long.

The chain combines TRBV10-3 with TRBJ1-2; no definite D call. The CDR3 has 13 residues. Deletions cut 10 bases from V and 3 bases from J, with 15 bases between. Germline lookup yields CDR1 ENHRY and CDR2 SYGVKD. The CDR3 loop reads CATRAESDYGYTF. The CDR3 region has the DNA TGTGCCACCCGGGCCGAGAGCGACTATGGCTACACCTTC.

This clonotype was seen many times. The chain recombines TRBV5-4 with TRBJ2-2; the D gene is possibly TRBD1 (5 bases). V lost 0 bases and J lost 0, with 9 bases in between. Germline lookup yields CDR1 SGHNT and CDR2 YYREEE (reference sequence). This CDR3 spans 16 amino acids. CDR3 sequence: CASSLGGRTNTGELFF. CDR3 bases: TGTGCCAGCAGCTTGGGGGGCCGAACGAACACCGGGGAGCTGTTTTTT. The variable domain in full, completed from reference TRBV5-4 and TRBJ2-2, reads ETGVTQSPTHLIKTRGQQVTLRCSSQSGHNTVSWYQQALGQGPQFIFQYYREEENGRGNFPPRFSGLQFPNYSSELNVNALELDDSALYLCASSLGGRTNTGELFFGEGSRLTVL.

In this sample, this clonotype turned up many times. This sequence joins TRBV6-1 and TRBJ1-1; D ambiguous. The V end was cut by 2 bases, the J end by 0 bases, with 10 bases between. Per germline, CDR1 MNHNS and CDR2 SASEGT. The CDR3 length is 15 residues. This CDR3 is CASSELPALNTEAFF. CDR3 nucleotides: TGTGCCAGCAGTGAACTGCCGGCTCTGAACACTGAAGCTTTCTTT.

Comment on this clonotype: At one end, the junction sequence differs from germline, possibly due to a read error. This chain connects TRBV7-6 to TRBJ2-4; D may correspond to TRBD1 or TRBD2 (5 bases each). The CDR3 runs to 13 residues. The germline V gene has CDR1 SGHVS and CDR2 FNYEAQ. CDR3 in DNA: TGTGCCAGCAGCGGGACCAACGGTGACATCCAGTACTTC. This sequence encodes CASSGTNGDIQYF.

This clonotype was picked up a small number of times. CDR3 DNA sequence: TGTGCCAGCAGTAGGCCGGAGGGCCTTTACAATGAGCAGTTCTTC. It codes for CASSRPEGLYNEQFF. V and J are TRBV6-1 and TRBJ2-1, with a weak D call TRBD2 (6 bases). Germline V gene data show CDR1 as MNHNS and CDR2 as SASEGT. This CDR3 spans 15 amino acids. Trimming removed 5 bases at V and 4 bases at J, with 15 bases between.

This clonotype has a handful of counts. V is TRBV20-1 and J is TRBJ2-1, with TRBD2 matching 8 bases. Germline CDR1 reads DFQATT; CDR2 reads SNEGSKA (reference sequence). The CDR3 extends over 16 amino acids. Trimming removed 0 bases from V and 10 bases from J; junction bases left unmatched: 14. The DNA of the CDR3 is TGCAGTGCTAGAGATTTCTCGCTCGGGACTAGGAGGGAGCAGTTCTTC. Its protein product is CSARDFSLGTRREQFF.

This clonotype was counted between two and nine times. V gene TRBV6-1 combines with J gene TRBJ1-1; tentatively, D is TRBD1 (6 bases). Per the germline V gene, CDR1 is MNHNS and CDR2 is SASEGT. The V and J ends lost 6 bases and 4 bases respectively, with 15 bases between them. The CDR3 has 14 residues. CDR3 region: CASSAQGRSTEAFF. As DNA, the CDR3 is TGTGCCAGCAGCGCACAGGGAAGGAGCACTGAAGCTTTCTTT.

This chain connects TRBV6-5 to TRBJ2-1; D gene uncertain. This CDR3 contains 12 residues. In germline, CDR1 is MNHEY, CDR2 SVGAGI. Trimming took off 0 bases at V and 8 bases at J, with 5 bases between the two ends. CDR3 nucleotides: TGTGCCAGCAGTTACTCGAGCGATGAGCAGTTCTTC. The encoded protein is CASSYSSDEQFF.

As to this clonotype: Being one base from a much bigger clone, this may be a read error. DNA of the CDR3: TGTGCCAGCAGTACGAGGACAGGGTTGAACACTGAAGCTTTCTTT. Translating it yields CASSTRTGLNTEAFF. The chain carries TRBV6-1 and TRBJ1-1, with TRBD1 identical over 8 bases. The germline V gene has CDR1 MNHNS and CDR2 SASEGT. Trimming at V came to 5 bases and at J to 0 bases, leaving 5 bases not matched to a gene. This CDR3 is 15 amino acids long.

With respect to this clonotype: Sequence at one end of the junction differs from germline and may be a read error. J is TRBJ2-3 and V is TRBV6-1, with a possible D match to TRBD2 (6 bases). The CDR3 has 16 residues. Germline CDR1 is MNHNS and CDR2 is SASEGT. The CDR3 nucleotides are TGTGCCAGCAGCAGACTGGGGGGAATGGTCACAGACACGCAGTTTTTC. Amino acid sequence: CASSRLGGMVTDTQFF.

The CDR3 here is CASSETQKLAGVPYEQYF. The CDR3 DNA is TGTGCCAGCAGTGAGACACAAAAACTAGCGGGGGTCCCCTACGAGCAGTACTTC. This chain connects TRBV12-3 or TRBV12-4 to TRBJ2-4; TRBD2 aligns across 11 bases. The assigned J gene may be wrong: the sequence end matches TRBJ2-7 better. The CDR3 covers 18 residues.

At least ten counts were recorded for this clonotype. The chain combines TRBV12-3 or TRBV12-4 with TRBJ2-7; D remains unclear. CDR3 length: 13 residues. V was shortened by 4 bases and J by 1 base, with 8 bases between the two germline ends. CDR3 DNA sequence: TGTGCCAGCAGTTCCAGACGGTCCTACGAGCAGTACTTC. Translated, it gives CASSSRRSYEQYF.

The table lists this clonotype with many counts. The chain employs TRBV11-3 and TRBJ2-5; D perhaps matches TRBD2 (6 bases). Matching the DNA end better, TRBJ2-7 makes the J call doubtful. The CDR3 covers 15 residues. CDR1 is SGHNT, CDR2 YENEEA, per germline. CDR3 DNA: TGTGCCAGCAGCCGAAACCGGGAGCCCAGGAACGAGCAGTACTTC. Amino acid sequence: CASSRNREPRNEQYF.

In regard to this clonotype: A read error may produce the germline difference seen at one junction end. The chain links TRBV6-5 to TRBJ2-3; TRBD2 aligns across 9 bases. Germline V gene sequence: CDR1 MNHEY, CDR2 SVGAGI. The CDR3 has 15 amino acids. The CDR3 loop is CASTSGTSSTDMQYF. DNA for the CDR3: TGTGCCAGCACTTCCGGGACTAGCAGCACAGATATGCAGTATTTT.

This clonotype was seen at least ten times. The chain is built from TRBV10-1 and TRBJ2-1; 9 nucleotides agree with TRBD2. Germline trimming cut 4 bases from V and 7 bases from J; bases unmatched to any gene: 20. Germline CDR1 reads WNHNN; CDR2 reads SYGVQD (reference sequence). The CDR3 consists of 19 residues. CDR3 in amino acids: CASSGPWLAGTTRGNEQFF. The CDR3 DNA is TGCGCCAGCAGTGGCCCTTGGCTAGCGGGAACCACCCGGGGTAATGAGCAGTTCTTC.

The V call is TRBV20-1, the J call TRBJ2-2, with 12 bases lining up with TRBD2. Germline V gene lookup returns CDR1 DFQATT and CDR2 SNEGSKA (reference sequence). This CDR3 contains 13 residues. This CDR3 reads CGTSGRYNGELFF. The CDR3 coding sequence is TGCGGTACTAGCGGGAGGTATAACGGGGAGCTGTTTTTT.